A selection of T cell receptor beta chains follows, all from one sample in a study of cytomegalovirus exposure and HLA in healthy donors. Assay: immunoSEQ multiplex PCR; the TCRdb copy retains only in-frame clones and omits some. This sample has roughly 150,000 clones; around 82% occur once, and the top ten carry roughly 10%. The sequenced sample was PBMCs. The receptors were sampled from a young man in good health and CMV-seropositive. The CDR3 runs from the conserved cysteine through the conserved F or W. Size tells how often a clone was seen (once, few, many) or the class of an expanded clone, and some rows leave it out.

V	J	size	CDR3
TRBV9	TRBJ2-1	-	CASSVGPLGGGSYNEQFF
TRBV27	TRBJ2-3	-	CASSLNSGRSWAQYF
TRBV5-1	TRBJ2-1	-	CASSLATRVSSYNEQFF
TRBV18	TRBJ2-1	-	CASSPSSGRAGEQFF
TRBV6-4	TRBJ1-4	-	CASPPEKLFF
TRBV5-3	TRBJ2-1	-	CARSTAGTDDRSSSYNEQFF
TRBV28	TRBJ1-3	-	CASMMGKAGNTIYF
TRBV6-5	TRBJ1-6	-	CASRNSRYNSPLHF
TRBV19	TRBJ1-4	-	CASSIARGPGEKLFF
TRBV7-3	TRBJ2-7	-	CASSLTQGAEQYF
TRBV5-4	TRBJ1-2	-	CASSQDRKNYGYTF
TRBV28	TRBJ2-7	-	CASSLAVGGDYEQYF
TRBV6-5	TRBJ2-7	few	CASSETGVREQYF
TRBV5-4	TRBJ2-3	-	CASSFSGTDTQYF
TRBV27	TRBJ2-1	-	CASSPTAPTGNEQFF
TRBV30	TRBJ2-3	-	CAWTFGSGGQYF
TRBV9	TRBJ1-2	-	CASSVYREGATGYTF
TRBV13	TRBJ1-2	-	CASSLEQANYGYTF
TRBV7-7	TRBJ2-5	-	CASSLWGGGETQYF
TRBV29-1	TRBJ2-4	-	CSDGLRGKNIQYF
TRBV5-4	TRBJ1-1	-	CASSRGPGASQNTEAFF
TRBV7-6	TRBJ1-2	-	CASSSTLAGTGRVGYTF
TRBV28	TRBJ1-6	few	CASSFGGRDSPLHF
TRBV2	TRBJ1-5	-	CASRGQGEQPQHF
TRBV6-1	TRBJ1-2	few	CASRRGYGPSGGYTF
TRBV7-9	TRBJ2-3	-	CASSFSQGHGYF
TRBV7-3	TRBJ2-1	-	CASSFGGFNEQFF
TRBV2	TRBJ2-1	-	CAIRQGAYNEQFF
TRBV28	TRBJ1-4	-	CASSVRGLVRGTNEKLFF
TRBV5-4	TRBJ2-2	-	CASSQGLAGGRTGELFF
TRBV27	TRBJ2-2	-	CASTSANTGELFF
TRBV9	TRBJ1-6	-	CASSVAAQGTNSPLHF
TRBV9	TRBJ2-7	once	CASSVGEGTYEQYF
TRBV2	TRBJ2-1	-	CASRAYNEQFF
TRBV6-6	TRBJ2-5	-	CASSYSGGEKTQYF
TRBV4-3	TRBJ1-2	-	CASSQDGKGDGYTF
TRBV6-6	TRBJ2-3	-	CASSRTGGDTQYF
TRBV2	TRBJ1-4	-	CASSVQGQEEKLFF
TRBV15	TRBJ1-4	few	CATSRGQGNEKLFF